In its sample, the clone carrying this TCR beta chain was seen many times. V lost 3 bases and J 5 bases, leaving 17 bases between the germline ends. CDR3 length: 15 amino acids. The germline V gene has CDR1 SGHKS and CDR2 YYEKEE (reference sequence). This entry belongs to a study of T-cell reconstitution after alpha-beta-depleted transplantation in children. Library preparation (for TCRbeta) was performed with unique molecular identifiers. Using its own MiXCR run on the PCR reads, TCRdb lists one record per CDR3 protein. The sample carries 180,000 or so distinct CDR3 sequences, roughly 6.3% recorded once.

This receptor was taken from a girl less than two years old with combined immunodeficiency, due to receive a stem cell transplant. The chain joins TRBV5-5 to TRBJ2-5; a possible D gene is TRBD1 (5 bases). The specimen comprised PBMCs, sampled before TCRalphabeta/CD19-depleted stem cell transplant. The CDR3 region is CASSSFGAQKETQYF. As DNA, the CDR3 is TGTGCCAGCAGCTCCTTTGGGGCGCAGAAGGAGACCCAGTACTTC.